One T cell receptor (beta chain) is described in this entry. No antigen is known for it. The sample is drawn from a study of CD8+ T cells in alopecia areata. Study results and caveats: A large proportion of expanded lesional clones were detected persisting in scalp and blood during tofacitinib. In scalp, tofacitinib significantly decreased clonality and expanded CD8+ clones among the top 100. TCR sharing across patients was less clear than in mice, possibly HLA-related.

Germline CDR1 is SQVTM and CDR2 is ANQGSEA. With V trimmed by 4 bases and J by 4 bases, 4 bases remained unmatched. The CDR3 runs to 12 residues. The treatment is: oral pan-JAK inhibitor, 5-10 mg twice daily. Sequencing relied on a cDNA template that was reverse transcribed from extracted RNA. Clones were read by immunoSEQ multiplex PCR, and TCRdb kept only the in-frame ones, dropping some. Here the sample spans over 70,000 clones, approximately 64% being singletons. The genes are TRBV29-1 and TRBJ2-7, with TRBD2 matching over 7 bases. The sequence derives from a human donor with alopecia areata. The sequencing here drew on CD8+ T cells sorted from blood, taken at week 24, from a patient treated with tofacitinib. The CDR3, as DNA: TGCAGCGTTGTGTCTAGCGGTTACGAGCAGTACTTC. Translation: CSVVSSGYEQYF.